Presented here are 16 T cell receptor beta chains from one specimen sequenced in a study of blood T cells in healthy people across ages. A J-beta primer mix and a sample-barcoded 5' primer were used in a second PCR of roughly 6 to 12 cycles. MiXCR, run by TCRdb on the 5' RACE reads, gives a single entry per CDR3 protein. In the table there are nearly 1 million distinct CDR3 sequences, roughly 51% of which are singletons. The sample taken for sequencing was blood. Every receptor here comes from a woman aged 55-75 years in good health.

This clonotype was counted a few times. This rearrangement joins TRBV11-2 to TRBJ2-3; D remains unclear. This CDR3 has 16 amino acids. With 6 bases removed from V and 2 bases from J, the gap between germline ends came to 18 bases. The germline V gene has CDR1 SGHAT and CDR2 FQNNGV. The CDR3, as DNA: TGTGCCAGCAGACCGGGTTCCTCCCTACCCACAGATACGCAGTATTTT. Protein sequence: CASRPGSSLPTDTQYF. Filled out from reference TRBV11-2 and TRBJ2-3, the complete variable domain reads EAGVAQSPRYKIIEKRQSVAFWCNPISGHATLYWYQQILGQGPKLLIQFQNNGVVDDSQLPKDRFSAERLKGVDSTLKIQPAKLEDSAVYLCASRPGSSLPTDTQYFGPGTRLTVL.

The chain links TRBV29-1 to TRBJ2-1, with 8 bases that match TRBD2. The V gene end was trimmed by 6 bases and the J gene end by 6 bases; junction bases not matched to a gene: 10. Germline CDR1 and CDR2: SQVTM and ANQGSEA. The CDR3 runs to 14 residues. DNA of the CDR3: TGCAGCGTGTCAACTAGCGGAGTCCTCAATGAGCAGTTCTTC. The encoded protein is CSVSTSGVLNEQFF.

This clonotype was recorded a few times. V and J are TRBV28 and TRBJ2-7, with D unclear. The CDR3 runs 14 residues. The V gene's germline CDR1 is MDHEN and CDR2 SYDVKM. With 1 base removed from V and 2 bases from J, the gap between germline ends came to 9 bases. The CDR3 nucleotides read TGTGCCAGCAGTTTATTGAGAGGAGCCTACGAGCAGTACTTC. This encodes CASSLLRGAYEQYF. The full variable domain, completed using reference TRBV28 and TRBJ2-7, is DVKVTQSSRYLVKRTGEKVFLECVQDMDHENMFWYRQDPGLGLRLIYFSYDVKMKEKGDIPEGYSVSREKKERFSLILESASTNQTSMYLCASSLLRGAYEQYFGPGTRLTVT.

The chain uses TRBV6-5 and TRBJ1-2; D is ambiguous. V lost 2 bases, J lost 7 bases, and 11 bases lay in between. This CDR3 contains 13 residues. CDR1 is MNHEY and CDR2 is SVGAGI in the germline V gene. The CDR3 is CASSYERWVGYTF. For the CDR3, the DNA is TGTGCCAGCAGTTACGAGCGCTGGGTTGGCTACACCTTC.

The rearrangement uses TRBV20-1 and TRBJ2-1; 7 bases line up with TRBD2. The CDR3 has 14 residues. Trimming took 0 bases from V and 8 from J; bases not matched to a gene: 7. Looked up from germline, CDR1 is DFQATT and CDR2 is SNEGSKA (reference sequence). The DNA for the CDR3 is TGCAGTGCTAGAGATCGCAGGACTAGTTATGAGCAGTTCTTC. Translating gives CSARDRRTSYEQFF.

V gene TRBV9 combines with J gene TRBJ2-7; 10 bases fit TRBD1. Germline values: CDR1 SGDLS, CDR2 YYNGEE. After removal of 4 bases from V and 9 bases from J, the junction contained 4 bases not matched to a gene. The CDR3 contains 12 residues. The CDR3 DNA reads as TGTGCCAGCAGCAGTGACAGGGGGCCGCAGTACTTC. It is translated as CASSSDRGPQYF.

This clonotype was observed a handful of times. The gene calls are TRBV20-1 and TRBJ2-1; 7 bases map to TRBD2. The CDR3 is 13 residues long. Germline CDR1 is DFQATT and CDR2 is SNEGSKA (reference sequence). With V trimmed by 6 bases and J by 1 base, 3 bases remained unmatched. The CDR3 sequence is CSALAESYNEQFF. In DNA form, the CDR3 reads TGCAGTGCCCTAGCGGAGTCCTACAATGAGCAGTTCTTC.

The V call is TRBV20-1, the J call TRBJ1-5; 8 nucleotides align to TRBD1. Unmatched junction bases numbered 5, after V lost 3 bases and J lost 4 bases. The V gene's germline CDR1 is DFQATT and CDR2 SNEGSKA (reference sequence). This CDR3 is built from 14 residues. CDR3 amino acids: CSAREGQGNQPQHF. The CDR3 nucleotides are TGCAGTGCTAGGGAAGGACAGGGAAATCAGCCCCAGCATTTT.

This chain joins TRBV18 and TRBJ1-1; 7 bases line up with TRBD1. Germline CDR1 KGHSH, CDR2 LQKENI. The CDR3 runs to 15 residues. V was pared by 4 bases and J by 2 bases, with 7 bases of the junction left unmatched. The CDR3 loop reads CASSLGGTDNTEAFF. The CDR3 DNA is TGTGCCAGCTCACTCGGGGGGACAGACAACACTGAAGCTTTCTTT.

The chain combines TRBV4-1 with TRBJ1-1; 11 nucleotides line up with TRBD1. The CDR3 is 16 residues long. J lost 4 bases, V lost 2 bases, and 6 bases had no gene match. The germline gives CDR1 MGHRA, CDR2 YSYEKL. The CDR3 sequence: CASSQSPGTGGTEAFF. The CDR3 DNA follows: TGCGCCAGCAGCCAAAGCCCCGGGACAGGGGGCACTGAAGCTTTCTTT.

This clonotype has just a few counts. V and J are TRBV3-1 and TRBJ2-3; the D gene is possibly TRBD1 (6 bases). Per germline, CDR1 LGHDT and CDR2 YNNKEL (reference sequence). Trimming left V 2 bases short and J 5 bases short, with 11 bases between. There are 14 residues in the CDR3. CDR3 residues: CASSQPQGGDTQYF. Here the CDR3 DNA reads TGTGCCAGCAGCCAACCACAGGGTGGAGATACGCAGTATTTT.

The chain employs TRBV18 and TRBJ1-1; D not certain. The ends were cut back, 6 bases at V and 1 base at J, with 15 bases in the middle. This CDR3 contains 15 residues. The germline V gene has CDR1 KGHSH and CDR2 LQKENI. CDR3 region: CASSSATLENTEAFF. In nucleotides, the CDR3 is TGTGCCAGCTCCTCCGCGACATTGGAGAACACTGAAGCTTTCTTT.

There are many counts of this clonotype. This sequence joins TRBV6-5 and TRBJ2-7; D remains ambiguous. Germline CDR1 and CDR2: MNHEY and SVGAGI. The CDR3 contains 13 residues. Between the trimmed V and J ends, which lost 4 bases and 3 bases, there was a span of 10 bases. CDR3: CASSLGANYEQYF. DNA of the CDR3: TGTGCCAGCAGTTTAGGCGCAAACTACGAGCAGTACTTC.

Concerning this clonotype: A read error may produce the germline difference seen at one junction end. This sequence joins TRBV9 and TRBJ2-3; 15 nucleotides align to TRBD2. Germline V lookup: CDR1 SGDLS, CDR2 YYNGEE. The CDR3 consists of 16 residues. CDR3 in amino acids: CASSLRTSGGVDAQYF. DNA of the CDR3: TGTGCCAGCAGCCTCCGGACTAGCGGGGGGGTAGATGCGCAGTATTTT.

This chain uses TRBV27 with TRBJ2-4; D perhaps matches TRBD2 (6 bases). The CDR3 extends over 15 amino acids. Deletions cut 5 bases from V and 5 bases from J, with 16 bases between. The germline V gene has CDR1 MNHEY and CDR2 SMNVEV (reference sequence). The CDR3 loop reads CASSPTSIVQNIQYF. DNA for the CDR3: TGTGCCAGCAGTCCTACTAGCATTGTACAAAACATTCAGTACTTC.

Only a few counts were recorded for this clonotype. The chain combines TRBV12-3 or TRBV12-4 with TRBJ2-5; D is possibly TRBD1 (7 bases). The CDR3 is 18 amino acids. V shed 4 bases and J shed 5 bases, with 26 bases lying between them. CDR3 residues: CASSSPLGRGALWETQYF. Written as DNA, the CDR3 is TGTGCCAGCAGTTCCCCCCTCGGCAGGGGGGCCTTATGGGAGACCCAGTACTTC.